This T cell receptor beta chain was sequenced during a study of blood T cells in healthy people across ages. The extraction recovered at least 6 micrograms of total RNA per sample. Only a few counts were recorded for this clonotype. A second about 7 to 11 cycle PCR used barcoded and J-beta primers. Every cDNA was tagged by a template-switch adaptor with 12 random nucleotides. Every sample produced at least 2.5 million CDR3-containing paired-end reads. One entry per CDR3 protein results from TCRdb running MiXCR on the 5' RACE reads. Found here are around 1.5 million distinct CDR3 sequences, approximately 59% of them singletons; the top ten hold more than 6%. The origin of this receptor is a man in his late teens or twenties in good health. The sequenced material came from blood.

CDR3 DNA sequence: TGCAGTGCCCTGGGACCTCACGGCTACACCTTC. This encodes CSALGPHGYTF. V is TRBV20-1 and J is TRBJ1-2; D might be TRBD1 (5 bases). The CDR3 loop spans 11 amino acids. Trimming cost V 6 bases and J 8 bases, with 13 bases left between them. Germline-derived CDR1 and CDR2 are DFQATT and SNEGSKA (reference sequence).